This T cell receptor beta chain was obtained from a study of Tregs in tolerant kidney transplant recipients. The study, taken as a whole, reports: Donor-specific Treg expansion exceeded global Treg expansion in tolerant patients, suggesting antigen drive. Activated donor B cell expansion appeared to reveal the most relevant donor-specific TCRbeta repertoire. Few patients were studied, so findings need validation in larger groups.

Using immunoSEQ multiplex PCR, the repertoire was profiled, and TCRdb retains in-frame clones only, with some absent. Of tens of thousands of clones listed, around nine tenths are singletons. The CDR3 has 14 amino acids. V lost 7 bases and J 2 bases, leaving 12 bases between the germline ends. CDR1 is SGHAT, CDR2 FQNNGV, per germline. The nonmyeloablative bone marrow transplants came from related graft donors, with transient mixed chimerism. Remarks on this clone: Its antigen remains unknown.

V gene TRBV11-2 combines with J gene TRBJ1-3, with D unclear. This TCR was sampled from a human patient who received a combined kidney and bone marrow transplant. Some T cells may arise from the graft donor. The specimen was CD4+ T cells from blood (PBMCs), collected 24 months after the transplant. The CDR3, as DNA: TGTGCCAGCATCCTCCAGAGCGCTGGAAACACCATATATTTT. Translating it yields CASILQSAGNTIYF. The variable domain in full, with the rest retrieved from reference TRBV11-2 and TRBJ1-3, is EAGVAQSPRYKIIEKRQSVAFWCNPISGHATLYWYQQILGQGPKLLIQFQNNGVVDDSQLPKDRFSAERLKGVDSTLKIQPAKLEDSAVYLCASILQSAGNTIYFGEGSWLTVV.